The T cell receptor (beta chain) described here comes from a study of regulatory T cells in long-lasting Graves disease. With iRepertoire HTBI primers and Arm-PCR of CDR3 regions, TCR beta libraries were built. In TCRdb, the multiplex PCR reads were re-called with MiXCR into one record per CDR3 protein. The sample gives 530,000 or so distinct CDR3 sequences, roughly 16% of which show up once; around 12% is in the top ten. This clonotype was seen only a few times. The junction and the germline gene differ at one end; a read error may be behind it. The sample's time point: newly diagnosed GD, antithyroid drugs for less than 3 months. RNA isolated from PBMCs was used to make the TCR library. The germline V gene has CDR1 SGHRS and CDR2 YFSETQ. The CDR3 runs 15 residues. The sample was also reused in another study, on T cells in Graves' hyperthyroidism and ophthalmopathy.

The material sequenced was peripheral blood mononuclear cells (PBMCs), taken at new diagnosis, from a patient treated with antithyroid drugs. V is TRBV5-1 and J is TRBJ2-3; 9 nucleotides agree with TRBD1. The source of this sequence is a man aged 18 to 35 with Graves disease. The CDR3 loop reads CASRFRDRGTDTQYF. CDR3 DNA sequence: TGCGCCAGCCGCTTCCGGGACAGGGGCACAGATACGCAGTATTTT.